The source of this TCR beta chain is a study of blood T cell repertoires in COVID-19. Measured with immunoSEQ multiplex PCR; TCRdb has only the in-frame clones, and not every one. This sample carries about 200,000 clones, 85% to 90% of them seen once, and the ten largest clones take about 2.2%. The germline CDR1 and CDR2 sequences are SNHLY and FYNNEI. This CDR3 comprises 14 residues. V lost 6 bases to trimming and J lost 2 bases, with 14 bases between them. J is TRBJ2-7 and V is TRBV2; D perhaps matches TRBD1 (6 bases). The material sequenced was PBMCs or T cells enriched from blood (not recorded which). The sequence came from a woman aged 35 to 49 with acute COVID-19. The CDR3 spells CASSQGLPAYEQYF. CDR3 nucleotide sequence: TGTGCCAGCAGCCAGGGGCTCCCCGCCTACGAGCAGTACTTC.